This T cell receptor (beta chain) came from a study of blood T cell repertoires in COVID-19. On the study more broadly: Acute and convalescent COVID-19 specimens originated in the United States, Italy and Spain. From T cells, B-cell-depleted T cells, or PBMCs came the material, which was cDNA or gDNA.

Under the authors' procedure: Using reference gene primer amplification, nucleated cell counts were estimated. Using immunoSEQ multiplex PCR, the repertoire was profiled, and TCRdb retains in-frame clones only, with some absent. That table gives V, J and clone size, and the DNA gave D and trimming. In the table there are about 23,000 clones, approximately 83% of which are singletons. With 4 bases removed from V and 3 bases from J, the gap between germline ends came to 15 bases. There are 15 residues in the CDR3. Germline V gives CDR1 LNHDA, CDR2 SQIVND (reference sequence). This clonotype was sampled from a man in his sixties or seventies with acute or convalescent COVID-19. V usage is TRBV19 and J usage is TRBJ2-5; the D is unclear. Material for sequencing was peripheral blood. The CDR3 DNA follows: TGTGCCAGTAGTAGTACGAAAACCCTAAAAGAGACCCAGTACTTC. As protein: CASSSTKTLKETQYF.